The present T cell receptor beta chain was sequenced within a study of vaccination and CD4 T cells after COVID-19. About the study: The post-vaccine samples came a median roughly 72 days after dose two (range 14 to 241).

This sample's treatment: roughly nine-day PBMC culture with coronavirus spike peptide pools or control peptides (ViraFEST assay). The germline gives CDR1 MDHEN, CDR2 SYDVKM. This CDR3 is 14 amino acids long. On this clonotype itself: Its antigen is unidentified. At one end, the junction sequence differs from germline, possibly due to a read error.

The assay that was used to sequence DNA from cultured CD4+ T cells was the Oncomine TCR Beta short-read assay. MiXCR, applied by TCRdb to the PCR reads, yields one record per CDR3 protein. Of fewer than 25,000 distinct CDR3 sequences in the sample, around 48% were seen once. The specimen sequenced was CD4+ T cells from blood, cultured in vitro. The source is a human donor who had recovered from COVID-19. The rearrangement joins TRBV28 to TRBJ1-1, with D possibly TRBD1 on 6 matching bases. CDR3 in DNA: TGCGCGACGGACAGCTTCCTCGGTGACACTGAAGCTTTCTTT. It translates to CATDSFLGDTEAFF.